This T cell receptor beta chain emerged from a study of tumor-infiltrating lymphocytes in primary liver carcinoma. A note on this clonotype: Given a much more abundant clone one base away, this may be a read error.

Starting material of around 460 ng total RNA yielded TCR beta cDNA via a constant-region primer. ARM-PCR was slightly modified, and three nested multiplex PCR rounds with it gave rise to the TCR beta libraries. Each of the first two PCR rounds ran roughly 9 cycles with TRBV1-TRBV30 forward and C-beta reverse primers. In TCRdb, the multiplex PCR reads were re-called with MiXCR into one record per CDR3 protein. Here the sample spans 150,000 to 200,000 distinct CDR3 sequences, approximately 60% being singletons. CDR3 length equals 10 residues. Per the germline V gene, CDR1 is SGHAT and CDR2 is FQNNGV. V lost 6 bases and J lost 16, with 13 bases in between. For blood RNA, unsorted whole blood served as the source, and germline DNA was extracted too.

The sample comprised peripheral blood. The genes are TRBV11-2 and TRBJ2-1, with D possibly being TRBD2 (6 bases). The TCR comes from a man aged 35 to 55 with primary liver carcinoma and hepatitis B virus infection. The CDR3 nucleotides read TGTGCCAGCAGTGACGGGAGCCACTTCTTC. Encoded protein: CASSDGSHFF. The entire variable domain, with the rest obtained from reference TRBV11-2 and TRBJ2-1, is as follows: EAGVAQSPRYKIIEKRQSVAFWCNPISGHATLYWYQQILGQGPKLLIQFQNNGVVDDSQLPKDRFSAERLKGVDSTLKIQPAKLEDSAVYLCASSDGSHFFGPGTRLTVL.